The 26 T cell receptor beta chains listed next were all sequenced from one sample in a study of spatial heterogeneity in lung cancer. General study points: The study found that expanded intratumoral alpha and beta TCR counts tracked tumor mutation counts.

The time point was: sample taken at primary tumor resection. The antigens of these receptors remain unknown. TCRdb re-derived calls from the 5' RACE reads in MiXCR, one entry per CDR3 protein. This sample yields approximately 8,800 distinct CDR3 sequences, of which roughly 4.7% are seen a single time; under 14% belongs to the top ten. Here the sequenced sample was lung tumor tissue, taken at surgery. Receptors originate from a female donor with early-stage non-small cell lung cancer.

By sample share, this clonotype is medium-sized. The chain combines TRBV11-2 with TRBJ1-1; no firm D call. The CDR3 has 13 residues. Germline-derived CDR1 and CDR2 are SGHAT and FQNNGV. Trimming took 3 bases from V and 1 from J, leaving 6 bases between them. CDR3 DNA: TGTGCCAGCAGCTTGGTTGGGAACACTGAAGCTTTCTTT. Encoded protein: CASSLVGNTEAFF.

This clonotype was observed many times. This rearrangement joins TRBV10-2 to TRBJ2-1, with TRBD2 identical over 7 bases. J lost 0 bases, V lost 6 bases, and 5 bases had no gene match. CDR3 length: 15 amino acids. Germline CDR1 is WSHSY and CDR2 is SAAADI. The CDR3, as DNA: TGCGCCAGCAGGGAACTAGCGCCCTCCTACAATGAGCAGTTCTTC. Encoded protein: CASRELAPSYNEQFF.

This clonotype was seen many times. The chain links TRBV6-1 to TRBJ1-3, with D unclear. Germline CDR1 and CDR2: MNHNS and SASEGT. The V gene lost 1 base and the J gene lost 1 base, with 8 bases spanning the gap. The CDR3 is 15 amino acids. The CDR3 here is CASSEVGRSGNTIYF. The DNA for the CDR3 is TGTGCCAGCAGTGAAGTCGGCCGTTCTGGAAACACCATATATTTT.

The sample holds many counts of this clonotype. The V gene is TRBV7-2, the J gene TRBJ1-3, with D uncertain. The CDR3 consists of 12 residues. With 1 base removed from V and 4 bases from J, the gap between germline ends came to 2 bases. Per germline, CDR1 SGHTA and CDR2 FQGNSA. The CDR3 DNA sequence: TGTGCCAGCAGCTTAGTGGGAAACACCATATATTTT. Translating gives CASSLVGNTIYF.

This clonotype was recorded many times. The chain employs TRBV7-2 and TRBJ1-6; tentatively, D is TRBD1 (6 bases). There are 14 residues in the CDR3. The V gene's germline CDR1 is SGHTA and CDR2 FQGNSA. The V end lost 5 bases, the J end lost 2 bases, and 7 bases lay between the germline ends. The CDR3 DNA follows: TGTGCCAGCAGCCACAGGGCCTATAATTCACCCCTCCACTTT. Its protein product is CASSHRAYNSPLHF.

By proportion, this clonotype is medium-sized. The CDR3 sequence is CASSTQGSRTQYF. CDR3 DNA sequence: TGTGCCAGCAGCACACAGGGGAGCAGGACCCAGTACTTC. This rearrangement joins TRBV28 to TRBJ2-5; TRBD1 agrees at 7 bases. The length of the CDR3 is 13 residues. V was clipped by 6 bases and J by 7 bases; unmatched bases: 8. Germline V CDR1 and CDR2: MDHEN, SYDVKM.

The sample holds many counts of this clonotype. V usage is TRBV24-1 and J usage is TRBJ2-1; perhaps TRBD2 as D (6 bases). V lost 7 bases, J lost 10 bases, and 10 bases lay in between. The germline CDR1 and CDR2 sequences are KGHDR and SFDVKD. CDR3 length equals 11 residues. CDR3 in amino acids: CATREGSEQFF. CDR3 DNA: TGTGCCACCAGGGAGGGGAGCGAGCAGTTCTTC.

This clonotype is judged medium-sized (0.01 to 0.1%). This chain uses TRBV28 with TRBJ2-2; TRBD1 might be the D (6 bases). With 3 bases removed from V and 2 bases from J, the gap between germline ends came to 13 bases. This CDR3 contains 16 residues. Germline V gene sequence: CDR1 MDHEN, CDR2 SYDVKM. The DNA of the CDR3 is TGTGCCAGCAGTTTTGCGGCAGGGGATAACACCGGGGAGCTGTTTTTT. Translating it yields CASSFAAGDNTGELFF.

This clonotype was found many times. CDR3 nucleotides: TGTGCCAGCAGTTTGATTCCGCCGGGACAGGGTTACCCGAACACTGAAGCTTTCTTT. Its protein product is CASSLIPPGQGYPNTEAFF. The rearrangement joins TRBV27 to TRBJ1-1; 9 bases agree with TRBD1. The CDR3 totals 19 residues. With V trimmed by 3 bases and J by 1 base, 15 bases remained unmatched. Germline lookup yields CDR1 MNHEY and CDR2 SMNVEV (reference sequence).

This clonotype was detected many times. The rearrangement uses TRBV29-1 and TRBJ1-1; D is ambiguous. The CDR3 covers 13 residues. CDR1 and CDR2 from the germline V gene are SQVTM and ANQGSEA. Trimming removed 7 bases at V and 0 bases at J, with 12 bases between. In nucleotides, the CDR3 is TGCAGCGCCCACTTACAGCTGAACACTGAAGCTTTCTTT. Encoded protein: CSAHLQLNTEAFF.

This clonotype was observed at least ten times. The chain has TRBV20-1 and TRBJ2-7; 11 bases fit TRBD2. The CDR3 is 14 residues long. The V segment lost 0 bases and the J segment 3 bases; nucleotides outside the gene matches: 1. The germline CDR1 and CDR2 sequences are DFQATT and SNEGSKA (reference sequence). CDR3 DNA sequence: TGCAGTGCTAGAGATGGGACTAGCGGCTACGAGCAGTACTTC. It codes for CSARDGTSGYEQYF.

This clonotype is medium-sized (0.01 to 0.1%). Here the CDR3 DNA reads TGTGCCAGCAGTTACTCTCGGACAGGGGGGATGGGGGAGCTGTTTTTT. Protein product: CASSYSRTGGMGELFF. This sequence joins TRBV6-5 and TRBJ2-2; 10 bases line up with TRBD1. The CDR3 is 16 amino acids. CDR1 is MNHEY, CDR2 SVGAGI, per germline. V shed 0 bases, J shed 8 bases, and the junction held 6 bases outside the gene matches.

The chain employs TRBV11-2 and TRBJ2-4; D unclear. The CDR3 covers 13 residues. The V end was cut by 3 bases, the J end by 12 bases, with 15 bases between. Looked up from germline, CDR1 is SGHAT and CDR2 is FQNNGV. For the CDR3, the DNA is TGTGCCAGCAGCTTTGAGGTGTTGGCAGATCAGTACTTC. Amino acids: CASSFEVLADQYF. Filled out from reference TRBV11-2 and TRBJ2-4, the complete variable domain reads EAGVAQSPRYKIIEKRQSVAFWCNPISGHATLYWYQQILGQGPKLLIQFQNNGVVDDSQLPKDRFSAERLKGVDSTLKIQPAKLEDSAVYLCASSFEVLADQYFGAGTRLSVL.

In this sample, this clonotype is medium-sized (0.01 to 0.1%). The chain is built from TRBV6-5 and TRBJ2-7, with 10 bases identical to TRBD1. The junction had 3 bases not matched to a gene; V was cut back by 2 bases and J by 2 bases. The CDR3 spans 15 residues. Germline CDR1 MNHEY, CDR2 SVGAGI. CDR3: CASSYETGGPYEQYF. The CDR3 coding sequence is TGTGCCAGCAGTTACGAGACAGGGGGCCCCTACGAGCAGTACTTC.

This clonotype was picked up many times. The DNA for the CDR3 is TGTGCCAGCAGCTTCCCCGGAGCGGGAGTCTATGAGCAGTTCTTC. It translates to CASSFPGAGVYEQFF. The chain has TRBV5-6 and TRBJ2-1; TRBD2 aligns across 8 bases. The junction had 9 bases not matched to a gene; V was cut back by 2 bases and J by 8 bases. Looked up from germline, CDR1 is SGHDT and CDR2 is YYEEEE. CDR3 length: 15 residues.

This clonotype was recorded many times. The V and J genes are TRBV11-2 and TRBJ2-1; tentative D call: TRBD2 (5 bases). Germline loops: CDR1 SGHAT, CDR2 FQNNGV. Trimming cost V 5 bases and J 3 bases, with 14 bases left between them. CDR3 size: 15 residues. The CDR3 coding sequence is TGTGCCAGCAGCCCGTTAGCGCCTGTCTACAATGAGCAGTTCTTC. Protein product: CASSPLAPVYNEQFF.

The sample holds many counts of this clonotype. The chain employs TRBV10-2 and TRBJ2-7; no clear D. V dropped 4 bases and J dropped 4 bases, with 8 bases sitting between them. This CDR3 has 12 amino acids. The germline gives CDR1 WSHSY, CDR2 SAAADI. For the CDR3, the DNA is TGCGCCAGCAGTGGAGCCTGGTACGAGCAGTACTTC. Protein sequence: CASSGAWYEQYF.

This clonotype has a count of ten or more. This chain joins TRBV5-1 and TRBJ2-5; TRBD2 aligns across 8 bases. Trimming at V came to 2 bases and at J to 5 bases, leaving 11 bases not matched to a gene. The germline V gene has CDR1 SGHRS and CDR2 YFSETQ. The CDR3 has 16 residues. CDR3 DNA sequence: TGCGCCAGCAGCTTAGGATTTAGCGGGACTTTGGAGACCCAGTACTTC. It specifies CASSLGFSGTLETQYF.

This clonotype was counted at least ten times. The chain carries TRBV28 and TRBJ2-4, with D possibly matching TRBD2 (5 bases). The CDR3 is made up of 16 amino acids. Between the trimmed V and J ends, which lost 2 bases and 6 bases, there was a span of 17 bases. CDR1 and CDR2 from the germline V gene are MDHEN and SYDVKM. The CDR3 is CASSLPNLAFGNIQYF. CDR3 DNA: TGTGCCAGCAGTTTACCGAACCTAGCTTTCGGAAACATTCAGTACTTC.

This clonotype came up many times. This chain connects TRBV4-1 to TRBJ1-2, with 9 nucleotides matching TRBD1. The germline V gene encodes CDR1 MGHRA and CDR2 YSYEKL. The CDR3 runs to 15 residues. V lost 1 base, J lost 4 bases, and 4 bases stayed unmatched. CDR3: CASSQGRDRVYGYTF. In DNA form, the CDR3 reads TGCGCCAGCAGCCAAGGCCGGGACAGGGTCTATGGCTACACCTTC.

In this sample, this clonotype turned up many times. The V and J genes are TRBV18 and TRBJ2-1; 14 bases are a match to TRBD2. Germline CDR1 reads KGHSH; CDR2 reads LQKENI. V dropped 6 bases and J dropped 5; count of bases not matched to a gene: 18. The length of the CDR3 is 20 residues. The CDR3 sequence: CASSQTVGLAGEALDNEQFF. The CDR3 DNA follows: TGTGCCAGCTCCCAAACCGTGGGACTAGCGGGAGAGGCTCTCGACAATGAGCAGTTCTTC.

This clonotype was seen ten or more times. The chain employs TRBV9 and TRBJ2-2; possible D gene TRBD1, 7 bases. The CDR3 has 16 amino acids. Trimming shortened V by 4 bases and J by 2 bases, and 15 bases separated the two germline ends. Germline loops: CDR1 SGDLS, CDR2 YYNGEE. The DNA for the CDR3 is TGTGCCAGCAGCCAGGGGGGAGGCCCTAACACCGGGGAGCTGTTTTTT. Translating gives CASSQGGGPNTGELFF.

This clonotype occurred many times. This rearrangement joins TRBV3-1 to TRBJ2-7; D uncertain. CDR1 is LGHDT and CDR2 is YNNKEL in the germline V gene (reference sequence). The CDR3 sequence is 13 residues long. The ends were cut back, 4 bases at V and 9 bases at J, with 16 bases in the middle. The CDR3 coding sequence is TGTGCCAGCAGCCGCCGCGAGGATGTAGGGCAGTACTTC. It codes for CASSRREDVGQYF.

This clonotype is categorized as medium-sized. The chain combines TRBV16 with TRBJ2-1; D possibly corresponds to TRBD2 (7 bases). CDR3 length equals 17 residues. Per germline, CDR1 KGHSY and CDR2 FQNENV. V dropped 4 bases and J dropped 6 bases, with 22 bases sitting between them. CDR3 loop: CASSPQPGLQGGNEQFF. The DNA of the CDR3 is TGTGCCAGCAGCCCCCAACCGGGACTACAAGGGGGCAATGAGCAGTTCTTC.

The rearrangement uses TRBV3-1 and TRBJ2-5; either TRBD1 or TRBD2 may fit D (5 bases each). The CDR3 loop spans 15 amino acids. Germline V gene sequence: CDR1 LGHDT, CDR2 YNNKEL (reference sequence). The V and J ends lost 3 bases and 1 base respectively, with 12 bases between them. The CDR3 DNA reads TGTGCCAGCAGCCACGGGACGGCAGGCCAAGAGACCCAGTACTTC. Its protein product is CASSHGTAGQETQYF.

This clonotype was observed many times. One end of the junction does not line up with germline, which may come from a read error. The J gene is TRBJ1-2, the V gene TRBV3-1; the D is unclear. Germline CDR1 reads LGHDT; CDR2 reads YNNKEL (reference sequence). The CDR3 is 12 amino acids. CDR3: CASSQGGPGYNF. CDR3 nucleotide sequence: TGTGCCAGCAGCCAAGGCGGACCCGGCTACAACTTC.